Following are 28 T cell receptor beta chains from one sample sequenced in a study of T cells in Graves' hyperthyroidism and ophthalmopathy. It was RNA transcripts that yielded the amplified TCR beta CDR3 regions. The study used the HTBI primer set for a first-round RT-PCR of the TCR CDR3. TCRdb independently ran MiXCR on the multiplex PCR reads; one entry per CDR3 protein. The data hold 300,000 to 450,000 distinct CDR3 sequences, with 14% observed a single time. Source material: blood. Receptors originate from a woman aged 55-69 years with Graves' hyperthyroidism.

The V and J genes are TRBV6-9 and TRBJ2-2; no firm D call. Looked up from germline, CDR1 is MNHGY and CDR2 is SVAAGI. The CDR3 contains 16 residues. The V and J ends lost 0 bases and 1 base respectively, with 9 bases between them. CDR3 sequence: CASSYSGYLNTGELFF. CDR3 sequence (DNA): TGTGCCAGCAGTTATTCGGGCTACCTGAACACCGGGGAGCTGTTTTTT.

The sample holds a few counts of this clonotype. The J gene is TRBJ2-5, the V gene TRBV19; 7 bases are shared with TRBD2. V shed 7 bases, J shed 1 base, and the junction held 9 bases outside the gene matches. This CDR3 spans 15 amino acids. Germline lookup yields CDR1 LNHDA and CDR2 SQIVND (reference sequence). The CDR3 DNA sequence: TGTGCCAGTAAGGCGGGCGGGAGACCCCAAGAGACCCAGTACTTC. Amino acid sequence: CASKAGGRPQETQYF. Together with reference TRBV19 and TRBJ2-5, the CDR3 gives the full variable domain: DGGITQSPKYLFRKEGQNVTLSCEQNLNHDAMYWYRQDPGQGLRLIYYSQIVNDFQKGDIAEGYSVSREKKESFPLTVTSAQKNPTAFYLCASKAGGRPQETQYFGPGTRLLVL.

This clonotype occurred many times. The chain recombines TRBV6-2 or TRBV6-3 with TRBJ2-2, with 9 bases fitting TRBD2. The CDR3 has 17 amino acids. The ends lost 4 bases at V and 6 bases at J; junction bases unmatched: 12. Looked up from germline, CDR1 is MNHEY and CDR2 is SVGEGT. The CDR3 protein is CASSWSSGILGAGELFF. CDR3 sequence (DNA): TGTGCCAGCAGTTGGTCTAGCGGGATTCTAGGCGCCGGGGAGCTGTTTTTT.

The table lists this clonotype with many counts. V usage is TRBV5-1 and J usage is TRBJ2-1; D might be TRBD2 (5 bases). There are 16 residues in the CDR3. Germline lookup yields CDR1 SGHRS and CDR2 YFSETQ. Trimming took off 0 bases at V and 2 bases at J, with 12 bases between the two ends. The CDR3 nucleotides read TGCGCCAGCAGCTTGGATGAACTAGGGCCCTACAATGAGCAGTTCTTC. Translating it yields CASSLDELGPYNEQFF.

The chain recombines TRBV28 with TRBJ2-4, with 10 positions matching TRBD2. This CDR3 contains 20 residues. V lost 5 bases and J lost 3; bases outside the gene matches: 19. The V gene's germline CDR1 is MDHEN and CDR2 SYDVKM. CDR3 residues: CASSPSPGQAGLAVKNIQYF. Here the CDR3 DNA reads TGTGCCAGCAGTCCCTCCCCGGGACAGGCTGGACTAGCGGTCAAAAACATTCAGTACTTC.

The chain has TRBV24-1 and TRBJ2-5; D tentatively reads TRBD1 or TRBD2 (5 bases each). Germline CDR1 and CDR2: KGHDR and SFDVKD. V shed 3 bases and J shed 0 bases, with 10 bases lying between them. CDR3 length: 15 residues. The CDR3 DNA sequence: TGTGCCACCAGTGATCCCGGGGCCTACCAAGAGACCCAGTACTTC. Translation: CATSDPGAYQETQYF.

Ten or more counts support this clonotype. The gene calls are TRBV29-1 and TRBJ2-5; D is unclear. The CDR3 is made up of 12 amino acids. The V end lost 3 bases, the J end lost 2 bases, and 7 bases lay between the germline ends. Germline-derived CDR1 and CDR2 are SQVTM and ANQGSEA. CDR3 bases: TGCAGCGTTGAGCACAGACAAGAGACCCAGTACTTC. Protein product: CSVEHRQETQYF.

This clonotype came up a few times. The chain couples TRBV7-9 to TRBJ2-2; tentative D call: TRBD2 (5 bases). Germline lookup yields CDR1 SEHNR and CDR2 FQNEAQ (reference sequence). Trimming cost V 10 bases and J 5 bases, with 14 bases left between them. The CDR3 is 13 amino acids. This CDR3 reads CATRGWKTGELFF. CDR3 bases: TGTGCCACACGAGGGTGGAAGACCGGGGAGCTGTTTTTT.

This clonotype was seen a handful of times. It may be a read error: a sequence one base away is much more abundant. This sequence joins TRBV6-1 and TRBJ2-2; D not certain. Trimming left V 8 bases short and J 0 bases short, with 13 bases between. The germline CDR1 and CDR2 sequences are MNHNS and SASEGT. CDR3 length: 15 residues. CDR3 amino acids: CASGYSGTNTGELFF. The CDR3, as DNA: TGTGCCAGCGGATACAGTGGGACGAACACCGGGGAGCTGTTTTTT.

This clonotype has more than one count but fewer than ten. This may be a read error, as it is one base from a much larger clone. J is TRBJ1-1 and V is TRBV2; the D gene is possibly TRBD1 (5 bases). The CDR3 sequence is 12 residues long. V was pared by 6 bases and J by 7 bases, with 12 bases between. Germline V gene data show CDR1 as SNHLY and CDR2 as FYNNEI. The CDR3 loop is CASRMAGSEAFF. The CDR3 DNA reads TGTGCCAGCAGGATGGCAGGGAGTGAAGCTTTCTTT.

This clonotype was seen repeatedly, ten times or more. The chain carries TRBV6-2 or TRBV6-3 and TRBJ2-3; 13 bases are a match to TRBD2. J was trimmed by 0 bases and V by 2 bases; bases with no gene match: 14. This CDR3 region has 21 residues. The germline CDR1 and CDR2 sequences are MNHEY and SVGEGT. The CDR3 DNA follows: TGTGCCAGCAGTTACCCGACTGTGACTAGCGGGAGGACCGGTAGCACAGATACGCAGTATTTT. Translation: CASSYPTVTSGRTGSTDTQYF.

This clonotype appeared many times. The chain recombines TRBV7-3 with TRBJ1-1, with D perhaps matching TRBD1 (6 bases). Trimming left V 1 base short and J 3 bases short, with 15 bases between. Germline V gene lookup returns CDR1 SGHTA and CDR2 FQGTGA. The CDR3 contains 16 residues. The CDR3 DNA reads as TGTGCCAGCAGCTTAAATGGGGCAGGGGTTGACACTGAAGCTTTCTTT. Translated, it gives CASSLNGAGVDTEAFF.

This clonotype was counted only a few times. The chain combines TRBV19 with TRBJ1-5; D is undetermined. Between the trimmed V and J ends, which lost 7 bases and 0 bases, there was a span of 13 bases. CDR1 and CDR2 from the germline V gene are LNHDA and SQIVND (reference sequence). This CDR3 has 15 amino acids. CDR3 sequence (DNA): TGTGCCAGTATTTACGACCCTAATAGCAATCAGCCCCAGCATTTT. Protein product: CASIYDPNSNQPQHF. The full variable domain, completed using reference TRBV19 and TRBJ1-5, is DGGITQSPKYLFRKEGQNVTLSCEQNLNHDAMYWYRQDPGQGLRLIYYSQIVNDFQKGDIAEGYSVSREKKESFPLTVTSAQKNPTAFYLCASIYDPNSNQPQHFGDGTRLSIL.

A single count supports this clonotype. The chain recombines TRBV12-3 or TRBV12-4 with TRBJ2-1, with 7 bases identical to TRBD1. The CDR3 runs 15 residues. Trimming at V came to 1 base and at J to 7 bases, leaving 7 bases not matched to a gene. The CDR3 protein is CASSLDDRAGNEQFF. CDR3 nucleotides: TGTGCCAGCAGTTTAGATGACAGGGCCGGGAATGAGCAGTTCTTC.

This clonotype was observed a few times. CDR3 residues: CATSDQKGTSGLETQYF. The CDR3 nucleotides are TGTGCCACCAGTGATCAGAAAGGGACTAGCGGGCTGGAGACCCAGTACTTC. The chain links TRBV24-1 to TRBJ2-5; TRBD2 aligns across 12 bases. This CDR3 has 17 residues. Germline V gene lookup returns CDR1 KGHDR and CDR2 SFDVKD. The junction had 9 bases not matched to a gene; V was cut back by 3 bases and J by 5 bases.

This clonotype has just a few counts. This chain links TRBV6-1 with TRBJ2-7; no clear D gene. The ends were cut back, 5 bases at V and 4 bases at J, with 18 bases in the middle. This CDR3 comprises 15 residues. Germline CDR1 is MNHNS and CDR2 is SASEGT. The CDR3 region is CASSTAHHGLYEQYF. The CDR3 nucleotides read TGTGCCAGCAGTACCGCGCATCATGGATTATACGAGCAGTACTTC.

This clonotype appeared many times. V is TRBV18 and J is TRBJ1-5; D is possibly TRBD1 (5 bases). Trimming pared 8 bases from V and 6 bases from J, leaving 14 bases between. This CDR3 spans 13 amino acids. Germline V CDR1 and CDR2: KGHSH, LQKENI. CDR3 coding DNA: TGTGCCAGCACCGGAGGGGAGAGTCAGCCCCAGCATTTT. It codes for CASTGGESQPQHF.

The genes are TRBV4-1 and TRBJ1-5; D is undetermined. The CDR3 runs 13 residues. Trimming removed 2 bases at V and 3 bases at J, with 5 bases between. The V gene's germline CDR1 is MGHRA and CDR2 YSYEKL. The CDR3 DNA is TGCGCCAGCAGCCAACTAAACAATCAGCCCCAGCATTTT. Translated: CASSQLNNQPQHF.

This clonotype was found many times. V and J are TRBV12-5 and TRBJ2-5; no firm D call. The length of the CDR3 is 11 residues. The germline CDR1 and CDR2 sequences are LGHNT and FRNRAP. The V end lost 3 bases, the J end lost 5 bases, and 4 bases lay between the germline ends. The CDR3 nucleotides read TGTGCTAGTGGTTTTGGTGAGACCCAGTACTTC. It is translated as CASGFGETQYF.

This clonotype turned up a few times. The chain joins TRBV4-1 to TRBJ1-3, with a weak D call TRBD1 (5 bases). The V end was cut by 1 base, the J end by 3 bases, with 19 bases between. Per the germline V gene, CDR1 is MGHRA and CDR2 is YSYEKL. The CDR3 has 18 amino acids. For the CDR3, the DNA is TGCGCCAGCAGCCAAGGGGGGGACTTCCTATCTGGTGGAAACACCATATATTTT. It specifies CASSQGGDFLSGGNTIYF.

This clonotype was recorded a few times. A much larger clone differs by one base, so this may be a read error. The DNA for the CDR3 is TGTGCCAGCAGCTTAGGTTTGCAGGGGGTTCGATACTATGGCTACACCTTC. Translation gives CASSLGLQGVRYYGYTF. The chain employs TRBV11-2 and TRBJ1-2, with 7 bases lining up with TRBD1. CDR1 is SGHAT, CDR2 FQNNGV, per germline. Losses at the gene ends were 1 base for V and 3 bases for J; bases not matched to a gene: 11. There are 17 residues in the CDR3.

This clonotype came up many times. The chain employs TRBV2 and TRBJ2-5; the D gene is possibly TRBD2 (7 bases). Trimming cost V 4 bases and J 5 bases, with 11 bases left between them. Germline lookup yields CDR1 SNHLY and CDR2 FYNNEI. This CDR3 spans 13 amino acids. CDR3 protein: CASSGRGGETQYF. The CDR3 bases are TGTGCCAGCAGTGGCAGGGGAGGGGAGACCCAGTACTTC. Using reference TRBV2 and TRBJ2-5 for the parts outside the CDR3, the full variable domain is EPEVTQTPSHQVTQMGQEVILRCVPISNHLYFYWYRQILGQKVEFLVSFYNNEISEKSEIFDDQFSVERPDGSNFTLKIRSTKLEDSAMYFCASSGRGGETQYFGPGTRLLVL.

The sample holds many counts of this clonotype. This chain connects TRBV3-1 to TRBJ2-7; 7 nucleotides line up with TRBD2. Per germline, CDR1 LGHDT and CDR2 YNNKEL (reference sequence). This CDR3 contains 14 residues. The J segment lost 7 bases and the V segment lost 1 base, leaving 7 bases of the junction unmatched. As DNA, the CDR3 is TGTGCCAGCAGCCAAGCTAGCGGACGTGGGGAGCAGTACTTC. Its protein is CASSQASGRGEQYF.

This chain connects TRBV30 to TRBJ2-7, with a weak D call TRBD2 (6 bases). Germline CDR1 GTSNPN, CDR2 SVGIG (reference sequence). This CDR3 is 15 amino acids long. Trimming pared 4 bases from V and 0 bases from J, leaving 16 bases between. The CDR3 coding sequence is TGTGCCTGGAAAGCGGCGCCGGGAGTCTCCTACGAGCAGTACTTC. Its protein product is CAWKAAPGVSYEQYF.

Comment on this clonotype: Germline is not matched at one junction end, which may reflect a read error. The chain employs TRBV6-1 and TRBJ2-7, with D perhaps TRBD1 or TRBD2 (5 bases each). The germline gives CDR1 MNHNS, CDR2 SASEGT. The CDR3 runs 13 residues. The CDR3, as DNA: TGTGCCTGCAGTGCCCCCCGGGACCACGAGCAGTACTTC. It translates to CACSAPRDHEQYF.

The chain couples TRBV2 to TRBJ2-7; 16 positions match TRBD2. Germline V CDR1 and CDR2: SNHLY, FYNNEI. The V segment lost 6 bases and the J segment 7 bases; nucleotides outside the gene matches: 15. The length of the CDR3 is 18 residues. The CDR3 nucleotides read TGTGCCAGCAGGAAGAGCCCGGGACTAGCGGGAGGGCCGGGAGAGCAGTACTTC. It yields the protein CASRKSPGLAGGPGEQYF.

This clonotype was observed a handful of times. This chain uses TRBV11-2 with TRBJ2-5, with D unresolved. Germline CDR1 and CDR2: SGHAT and FQNNGV. The CDR3 has 12 amino acids. V dropped 7 bases and J dropped 6 bases, with 12 bases sitting between them. CDR3 loop: CASTQEDKTQYF. CDR3 bases: TGTGCCAGCACCCAAGAAGACAAGACCCAGTACTTC.

This clonotype was counted at least ten times. The genes are TRBV28 and TRBJ1-2, with D possibly TRBD1 on 5 matching bases. The CDR3 is 12 amino acids. V was shortened by 7 bases and J by 4 bases, with 10 bases between the two germline ends. The germline V gene has CDR1 MDHEN and CDR2 SYDVKM. The chain's CDR3 is CASNRGLYGYTF. As DNA, the CDR3 is TGTGCCAGCAACCGGGGCCTCTATGGCTACACCTTC.